This entry concerns a single T cell receptor (beta chain). This CDR3 is built from 15 residues. Germline V CDR1 and CDR2: DFQATT, SNEGSKA (reference sequence). The V gene lost 5 bases and the J gene lost 2 bases, with 16 bases spanning the gap. The use of a sample-barcoded 5' primer and a J-beta primer mix characterized a second PCR of roughly 6 to 11 cycles. A template-switch adaptor containing 12 random nucleotides labeled each cDNA molecule. A single record per CDR3 protein comes from TCRdb applying MiXCR to the 5' RACE reads. This sample has over a million distinct CDR3 sequences; less than 25% occur once, and the top ten carry 0.65% to 0.95%. PBMCs were isolated at a quantity of at least 6.5 million per sample. These data originate in a study of blood T cells in healthy people across ages. The same sample was also used in a study of T cells of mothers and their children. In that study: Each 15 ul cDNA reaction used approximately 1.5 ug RNA; all RNA was used. Per child, approximately 2.9 million TCR beta CDR3 reads were obtained, against over 10 million per mother.

V gene TRBV20-1 combines with J gene TRBJ2-1; D possibly corresponds to TRBD2 (6 bases). Sample: blood. This sequence was found in a girl aged 2 to 10 in good health. CDR3 in amino acids: CSALAERLTYNEQFF. In nucleotides, the CDR3 is TGCAGTGCTTTAGCGGAGCGGTTAACCTACAATGAGCAGTTCTTC.